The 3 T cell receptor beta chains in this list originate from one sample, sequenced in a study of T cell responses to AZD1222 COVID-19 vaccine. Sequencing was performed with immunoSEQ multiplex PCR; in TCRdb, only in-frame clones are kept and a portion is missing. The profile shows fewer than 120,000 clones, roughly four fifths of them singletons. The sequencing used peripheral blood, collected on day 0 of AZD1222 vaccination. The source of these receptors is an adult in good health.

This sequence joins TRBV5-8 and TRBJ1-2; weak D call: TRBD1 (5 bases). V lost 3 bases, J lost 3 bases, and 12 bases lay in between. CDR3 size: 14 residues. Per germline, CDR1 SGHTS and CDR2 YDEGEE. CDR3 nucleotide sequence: TGTGCCAGCAGCTCCCGCCAGGGTGACTATGGCTACACCTTC. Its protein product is CASSSRQGDYGYTF.

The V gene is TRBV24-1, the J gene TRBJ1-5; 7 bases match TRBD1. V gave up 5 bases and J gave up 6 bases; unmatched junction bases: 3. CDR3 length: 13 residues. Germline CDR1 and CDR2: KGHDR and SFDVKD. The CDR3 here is CATSADRPQPQHF. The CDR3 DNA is TGTGCCACCAGTGCGGACAGGCCTCAGCCCCAGCATTTT.

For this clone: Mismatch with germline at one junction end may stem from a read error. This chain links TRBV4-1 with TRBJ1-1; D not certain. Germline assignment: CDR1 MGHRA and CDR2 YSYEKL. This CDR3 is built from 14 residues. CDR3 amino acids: CASNQDRRGTEAFF. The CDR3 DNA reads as TGCGCCAGCAACCAAGATCGTCGAGGGACTGAAGCTTTCTTT.